This TCR beta chain was documented in a study of cytomegalovirus exposure and HLA in healthy donors. Study-level results: Later analysis demonstrated an association between a missense DCLRE1C variant and TCR beta V- and J-gene trimming.

Comment on this clone: The antigen is unknown.

Primers for the PCR totalled 60 Vbeta and 13 Jbeta. Generated by immunoSEQ multiplex PCR, the TCRdb table keeps only in-frame clones and is missing some. Seen here are a few hundred thousand clones, around 89% observed once, and the top ten hold 1%. V gave up 0 bases and J gave up 3 bases; unmatched junction bases: 4. The V gene's germline CDR1 is SQVTM and CDR2 ANQGSEA. The CDR3 loop spans 16 amino acids. The sequence came from a woman between 18 and 30 years old in good health and CMV-seronegative. Specimen: PBMCs. J is TRBJ2-1 and V is TRBV29-1; TRBD2 matches at 11 bases. The chain's CDR3 is CSVEDWGTSGYNEQFF. CDR3 nucleotides: TGCAGCGTTGAAGATTGGGGGACTAGCGGCTACAATGAGCAGTTCTTC.